A selection of T cell receptor beta chains follows, all from one sample in a study of chemoradiotherapy in HPV16-positive cancers. TCRdb keeps only in-frame clones here, not all; method: immunoSEQ multiplex PCR. The sample holds approximately 12,000 clones, about three quarters seen once. The sample was taken from a patient who underwent chemoradiotherapy. These TCRs come from a human donor with HPV-associated anogenital cancer. CDR3s include the opening cysteine and the closing phenylalanine or tryptophan. A D gene is named only where the DNA matches it firmly. Some rows have no size entry. The others give once, few or many, or a class for an expanded clone.

TRBD2,few,TRBJ2-2,TRBV9,TGTGCCAGCAGCTGGACTAGCGGGAACACCGGGGAGCTGTTTTTT,CASSWTSGNTGELFF
TRBD2,NA,TRBJ2-7,TRBV28,TGTGCCAGCAGGCAACTAGCGGGGATGCCCTACGAGCAGTACTTC,CASRQLAGMPYEQYF
TRBD2,NA,TRBJ2-7,TRBV6-1,TGTGCCAGCACCCTAGGTCGGGGGGACCCCTACGAGCAGTACTTC,CASTLGRGDPYEQYF
NA,NA,TRBJ2-3,TRBV7-2,TGTGCCAGCAGCTACTACCTTTCTAGCACAGATACGCAGTATTTT,CASSYYLSSTDTQYF
TRBD2,NA,TRBJ2-5,TRBV27,TGTGCCAGCAGCCCTACCGGCCCTAGCGGGGGGGCTTCCCAGTACTTC,CASSPTGPSGGASQYF
TRBD2,few,TRBJ2-7,TRBV4-2,TGTGCCAGCAGCCAAGGGCCAGCGGGGCGTAACTACGAGCAGTACTTC,CASSQGPAGRNYEQYF
NA,NA,TRBJ1-2,TRBV6-5,TGTGCCAGCAGTCGCTCAGGGGTTAAGGGCTATGGCTACACCTTC,CASSRSGVKGYGYTF
NA,NA,TRBJ2-1,TRBV27,TGTGCCAGCAGTTGGAGTTGGGGCAATGAGCAGTTCTTC,CASSWSWGNEQFF
TRBD2,NA,TRBJ2-7,TRBV9,TGTGCCAGCAGCGTAGAACTAGCGGGGGAAAGTGAGCAGTACTTC,CASSVELAGESEQYF
TRBD2,NA,TRBJ2-3,TRBV15,TGTGCCACCAGCCCAGCGGGGGGGGTATTCACAGATACGCAGTATTTT,CATSPAGGVFTDTQYF
NA,NA,TRBJ1-1,TRBV7-8,TGTGCCAGCAGCTGGACAGCGTTGAACACTGAAGCTTTCTTT,CASSWTALNTEAFF
TRBD1,few,TRBJ1-5,TRBV19,TGTGCCAGTAGTGGGGGACAGGGAGGGGATCAGCCCCAGCATTTT,CASSGGQGGDQPQHF
NA,NA,TRBJ1-1,TRBV5-1,TGCGCCAGCAGCTGGGGGGTGACGGGGACTGAAGCTTTCTTT,CASSWGVTGTEAFF
NA,few,TRBJ2-7,TRBV7-2,TGTGCCAGCAGACCCACAGGTACCTACGAGCAGTACTTC,CASRPTGTYEQYF
NA,NA,TRBJ1-2,TRBV27,TGTGCCAGCAGTCCAGAAAAGACGGCCTTCGGTGAGGACACCTTC,CASSPEKTAFGEDTF
NA,NA,TRBJ1-5,TRBV9,TGTGCCAGCAGCCCAGGGGATGGGGGAGTTCAGCCCCAGCATTTT,CASSPGDGGVQPQHF
TRBD1,NA,TRBJ1-5,TRBV18,TGTGCCAGCTCATGGGACAGGGCGGACAATCAGCCCCAGCATTTT,CASSWDRADNQPQHF
NA,NA,TRBJ2-7,TRBV29-1,TGCAGCATTACATGGCCCTCGATTCCCGAGCAGTACTTC,CSITWPSIPEQYF
TRBD1,NA,TRBJ1-1,TRBV7-9,TGTGCCAGCATGACAGGGGGGACGCAAACTGAAGCTTTCTTT,CASMTGGTQTEAFF
NA,NA,TRBJ1-2,TRBV4-1,TGCGCCAGCAGCCAAGCCCCCGTCCGCGAGGGTGGCTACACCTTC,CASSQAPVREGGYTF
NA,few,TRBJ1-5,TRBV19,TGTGCCAGTAGTATATCAGGGACCAGCAATCAGCCCCAGCATTTT,CASSISGTSNQPQHF
TRBD2,NA,TRBJ2-1,TRBV10-3,TGTGCCATCAGTTTGACTAGCGGGGGGGCAAGGAATGAGCAGTTCTTC,CAISLTSGGARNEQFF
NA,once,TRBJ1-1,TRBV20-1,TGCAGTGCTCAGCGAAGCCTTGAAGCTTTCTTT,CSAQRSLEAFF
NA,NA,TRBJ1-1,TRBV7-9,TGTGCCAGCAGCAAAACAGTGGGCACTGAAGCTTTCTTT,CASSKTVGTEAFF
TRBD1,NA,TRBJ1-1,TRBV6-6,TGTGCCAGCAGTTACTCAATTACAGGGGGCAACACTGAAGCTTTCTTT,CASSYSITGGNTEAFF
NA,few,TRBJ1-5,TRBV19,TGTGCCAGTAGTTTGGGGTTGTCTCAGCCCCAGCATTTT,CASSLGLSQPQHF
NA,NA,TRBJ2-2,TRBV7-2,TGTGCCAGCAGCTTAAGGACCCTGAATGGGGGCGGGGAGCTGTTTTTT,CASSLRTLNGGGELFF
NA,few,TRBJ1-5,TRBV6-1,TGTGCCAGCAGTGAAAGGGTTGTGGATAGCAATCAGCCCCAGCATTTT,CASSERVVDSNQPQHF
NA,NA,TRBJ2-4,TRBV28,TGTGCCACCAGAGGGCCTCCACAAAACATTCAGTACTTC,CATRGPPQNIQYF
NA,NA,TRBJ2-1,TRBV10-3,TGTGCCATCAGTGAAGGCAGCGATGAGCAGTTCTTC,CAISEGSDEQFF
TRBD1,NA,TRBJ2-7,TRBV7-6,TGTGCCAGCAGTTCCCGGGACAGAGCCTACGAGCAGTACTTC,CASSSRDRAYEQYF
TRBD2,NA,TRBJ2-7,TRBV7-2,TGTGCCAGCAGCTCCTTCCCTAGCGGGGGCACCCCCGAGCAGTACTTC,CASSSFPSGGTPEQYF
TRBD1,few,TRBJ2-7,TRBV6-5,TGTGCCAGCAGTTACTCCCACAGGGGCGGGGAGCAGTACTTC,CASSYSHRGGEQYF
TRBD1,once,TRBJ1-2,TRBV29-1,TGCAGCGTTACGGAGGGGGCCGCAACCTATGGCTACACCTTC,CSVTEGAATYGYTF
TRBD2,NA,TRBJ2-7,TRBV4-3,TGCGCCAGCAGCCAAGTGGCGGGAGTGGAACAGTACTTC,CASSQVAGVEQYF
NA,few,TRBJ2-7,TRBV2,TGTGCCAGCAGTGAAGATTTTGAATACGAGCAGTACTTC,CASSEDFEYEQYF
TRBD1,NA,TRBJ2-7,TRBV5-6,TGTGCCAGCAGCCCGGGACAGGACACCTACGAGCAGTACTTC,CASSPGQDTYEQYF
TRBD2,NA,TRBJ2-3,TRBV19,TGTGCCAGTAGTGGCGGGGGGGCAGCATCCGATACGCAGTATTTT,CASSGGGAASDTQYF
NA,NA,TRBJ2-5,TRBV18,TGTGCCAGCTCACCTCCCGTCACCGGGGACCAAGAGACCCAGTACTTC,CASSPPVTGDQETQYF
TRBD1,NA,TRBJ1-6,TRBV28,TGTGCCAGCAGTCTTAAGGGACAGGGGGGTTCACCCCTCCACTTT,CASSLKGQGGSPLHF
TRBD2,NA,TRBJ2-3,TRBV19,TGTGCCAGTAGCCCAGGACTAGCGGGAAGCACAGATACGCAGTATTTT,CASSPGLAGSTDTQYF
TRBD1,NA,TRBJ2-7,TRBV28,TGTGCCAGCATCCGAATAGACCGGGACAGGGGATCCTACGAGCAGTACTTC,CASIRIDRDRGSYEQYF
NA,few,TRBJ2-3,TRBV11-3,TGTGCCAGCAAAGGTCAGGGGACGGATACGCAGTATTTT,CASKGQGTDTQYF
NA,NA,TRBJ1-2,TRBV28,TGTGCCAGCAGTTTAAGAGGAGCAGGGCTTAACTATGGCTACACCTTC,CASSLRGAGLNYGYTF
NA,NA,TRBJ1-4,TRBV5-1,TGCGCCAGCAGCTCCGGACGTCAGGGGAATGAAAAACTGTTTTTT,CASSSGRQGNEKLFF
TRBD2,once,TRBJ2-3,TRBV5-5,TGTGCCAGCAGCCTAACCCGGAGCGGGGGGGGATCAGATACGCAGTATTTT,CASSLTRSGGGSDTQYF
NA,NA,TRBJ1-6,TRBV19,TGTGCCAGTAGTGATCATCAGACAGGTCGTAGTTCACCCCTCCACTTT,CASSDHQTGRSSPLHF
TRBD2,NA,TRBJ2-1,TRBV19,TGTGCCAGCCTTGGCACCCAAATGCCGACTAGCGGGGGCTATGGGCAGTTCTTC,CASLGTQMPTSGGYGQFF
TRBD1,NA,TRBJ2-7,TRBV19,TGTGCCAGTAGTATCTCAGGGGGCACCTACGAGCAGTACTTC,CASSISGGTYEQYF
NA,NA,TRBJ1-4,TRBV18,TGTGCCAGCTCCCCGGCAGGGACTACTAATGAAAAACTGTTTTTT,CASSPAGTTNEKLFF
TRBD2,NA,TRBJ2-3,TRBV4-1,TGCGCCAGCAGCCAAGAAAGCGGGGGGGAAACAGATACGCAGTATTTT,CASSQESGGETDTQYF
NA,NA,TRBJ2-2,TRBV30,TGTGCCTTGCCAGGGAATTCCAACACCGGGGAGCTGTTTTTT,CALPGNSNTGELFF
TRBD2,NA,TRBJ2-1,TRBV7-3,TGTGCCAGCAGCGCCGGACTAGTTCACAATGAGCAGTTCTTC,CASSAGLVHNEQFF